This T cell receptor beta chain stems from a study of blood T cell repertoires in COVID-19. Study-level information: From T cells, B-cell-depleted T cells, or PBMCs came the material, which was cDNA or gDNA.

This clone was seen a few times. Authors' processing steps: From reference gene primer amplification, estimates of nucleated cell counts were derived. Libraries were prepared by immunoSEQ multiplex PCR; TCRdb keeps only in-frame clonotypes and omits some of them. V, J and clone size are taken as reported in that table, and D and trimming were inferred from the DNA itself. The sample shows some 17,000 clones, approximately 80% of them seen only once. The origin of this receptor is a woman aged 70 to 79 with active COVID-19. Sequenced material: peripheral blood.

CDR3 bases: TGTGCCAGGGAGAGGCCATCAGAAGAGACCCAGTACTTC. Its translation: CARERPSEETQYF. V is TRBV11-3 and J is TRBJ2-5; D uncertain. The CDR3 has 13 amino acids. The V and J ends lost 9 bases and 3 bases respectively, with 14 bases between them. CDR1 is SGHNT, CDR2 YENEEA, per germline. The complete variable domain, with remaining parts taken from reference TRBV11-3 and TRBJ2-5, reads EAGVVQSPRYKIIEKKQPVAFWCNPISGHNTLYWYLQNLGQGPELLIRYENEEAVDDSQLPKDRFSAERLKGVDSTLKIQPAELGDSAVYLCARERPSEETQYFGPGTRLLVL.